These T cell receptor beta chains were read from a single sample in a study of shared clonotypes between healthy human individuals. Generated by immunoSEQ multiplex PCR, the TCRdb table keeps only in-frame clones and is missing some. The sample shows around 550,000 clones, roughly 95% of them seen only once. Material for sequencing was naive CD4+ T cells sorted from blood. All receptors come from a woman under 40 in good health. CDR3s include the opening cysteine and the closing phenylalanine or tryptophan. D genes are given only for firm matches. Part of the rows lack a size; the others show once, few, many or a class for expanded clones.

J: TRBJ1-1
D: TRBD1
size: NA
V: TRBV6-6
DNA: TGTGCCAGCAGTCCAGGGGGGAACACTGAAGCTTTCTTT
CDR3: CASSPGGNTEAFF

J: TRBJ2-7
D: NA
size: once
V: TRBV19
DNA: TGTGCCAGTAGTATCTCGCGTAGTAGCTCCTACGAGCAGTACTTC
CDR3: CASSISRSSSYEQYF

J: TRBJ1-1
D: TRBD1
size: NA
V: TRBV30
DNA: TGTGCCTGGGACAGGGGGAGGGACACTGAAGCTTTCTTT
CDR3: CAWDRGRDTEAFF

J: TRBJ1-2
D: NA
size: NA
V: TRBV27
DNA: TGTGCCAGCAGTTTATCGTGGATCACGGAAGCGAATGGCTACACCTTC
CDR3: CASSLSWITEANGYTF

J: TRBJ2-7
D: NA
size: NA
V: TRBV7-4
DNA: TGTGCCAGCAGCCCACGAAGGGACGAGCAGTACTTC
CDR3: CASSPRRDEQYF

J: TRBJ1-1
D: TRBD1
size: NA
V: TRBV2
DNA: TGTGCCAGCAGGGAAACAGGGGGCGCAGGCACTGAAGCTTTCTTT
CDR3: CASRETGGAGTEAFF

J: TRBJ1-1
D: TRBD1
size: NA
V: TRBV5-1
DNA: TGCGCCAGCAGCTTGGAACAGGGGCTAATGAACACTGAAGCTTTCTTT
CDR3: CASSLEQGLMNTEAFF

J: TRBJ2-7
D: NA
size: NA
V: TRBV20-1
DNA: TGCAGTGCTAGAAACGACGAGCAGTACTTC
CDR3: CSARNDEQYF

J: TRBJ2-3
D: TRBD2
size: NA
V: TRBV7-7
DNA: TGTGCCAGCAGGTGGCTAGCGGGAGGGCTGAGCACAGATACGCAGTATTTT
CDR3: CASRWLAGGLSTDTQYF

J: TRBJ2-2
D: TRBD2
size: NA
V: TRBV5-1
DNA: TGCGCCAGCAGCCGGACTAGCGGGAGTCGAAACACCGGGGAGCTGTTTTTT
CDR3: CASSRTSGSRNTGELFF

J: TRBJ1-4
D: NA
size: NA
V: TRBV10-3
DNA: TGTGCCATCAGTGACCAACAGGGTGGAAATGAAAAACTGTTTTTT
CDR3: CAISDQQGGNEKLFF

J: TRBJ2-3
D: NA
size: NA
V: TRBV7-9
DNA: TGTGCCAGCAGCGCCCTAGCATTGGCGCAGTATTTT
CDR3: CASSALALAQYF

J: TRBJ1-4
D: NA
size: NA
V: TRBV27
DNA: TGTGCCAGCGGCCTTGGGCAAAAACTGTTTTTT
CDR3: CASGLGQKLFF

J: TRBJ2-7
D: TRBD2
size: NA
V: TRBV11-1
DNA: TGTGCCAGCAGCTTACCGGGACTAGCGGGGCCATCCTACGAGCAGTACTTC
CDR3: CASSLPGLAGPSYEQYF

J: TRBJ1-1
D: NA
size: NA
V: TRBV18
DNA: TGTGCCAGCTCACCCGGACAGTTGAACACTGAAGCTTTCTTT
CDR3: CASSPGQLNTEAFF

J: TRBJ2-2
D: TRBD2
size: NA
V: TRBV7-9
DNA: TGTGCCAGCAGCCTCAAGCGGGAGTACACCGGGGAGCTGTTTTTT
CDR3: CASSLKREYTGELFF

J: TRBJ2-2
D: NA
size: NA
V: TRBV7-2
DNA: TGTGCCAGCAGCCCGCCCGTGGCTTACGGAACCGGGGAGCTGTTTTTT
CDR3: CASSPPVAYGTGELFF

J: TRBJ1-1
D: TRBD1
size: NA
V: TRBV6-1
DNA: TGTGCCAGCAGTGGACAGGGGTTGGCTGAAGCTTTCTTT
CDR3: CASSGQGLAEAFF

J: TRBJ2-5
D: NA
size: NA
V: TRBV7-6
DNA: TGTGCCAGCAGCTCGGAAGCACAAGAGACCCAGTACTTC
CDR3: CASSSEAQETQYF

J: TRBJ1-6
D: NA
size: NA
V: TRBV4-1
DNA: TGCGCCAGCAGCCGAGGGACGGGCTTTCGGTCACCCCTCCACTTT
CDR3: CASSRGTGFRSPLHF

J: TRBJ1-4
D: NA
size: NA
V: TRBV27
DNA: TGTGCCAGCAGTTCCTTGAATGAAAAACTGTTTTTT
CDR3: CASSSLNEKLFF

J: TRBJ1-3
D: NA
size: NA
V: TRBV5-8
DNA: TGTGCCAGCAGGGGTGCTGGAAACACCATATATTTT
CDR3: CASRGAGNTIYF

J: TRBJ1-6
D: NA
size: NA
V: TRBV14
DNA: TGTGCCAGCAGCCAGAAAGTTGTTCTGGGATCACCCCTCCACTTT
CDR3: CASSQKVVLGSPLHF

J: TRBJ2-2
D: NA
size: NA
V: TRBV12-5
DNA: TGTGCTAGTGGTTTGGATGGAGGATTGACCGGGGAGCTGTTTTTT
CDR3: CASGLDGGLTGELFF

J: TRBJ2-3
D: NA
size: NA
V: TRBV20-1
DNA: TGCAGGGGGATTAACGCAGATACGCAGTATTTT
CDR3: CRGINADTQYF

J: TRBJ2-3
D: TRBD1
size: NA
V: TRBV6-5
DNA: TGTGCCACTCTGACAGGGGTTGGCACAGATACGCAGTATTTT
CDR3: CATLTGVGTDTQYF

J: TRBJ1-4
D: NA
size: NA
V: TRBV18
DNA: TGTGCCAGCTCAAAAGGAATAGGGGTTGAAAAACTGTTTTTT
CDR3: CASSKGIGVEKLFF

J: TRBJ1-5
D: NA
size: few
V: TRBV11-2
DNA: TGTGCCAGCAGCTTAGAGCCGTTCGGCTGGCCCCAGCATTTT
CDR3: CASSLEPFGWPQHF

J: TRBJ2-1
D: NA
size: NA
V: TRBV18
DNA: TGTGCCAGCTCACGGATCCGGACAGAGCGAAGCTCCTACAATGAGCAGTTCTTC
CDR3: CASSRIRTERSSYNEQFF

J: TRBJ1-2
D: NA
size: once
V: TRBV6-6
DNA: TGTGCCAGCAGCCGCGGACAGCTAAACTATGGCTACACCTTC
CDR3: CASSRGQLNYGYTF

J: TRBJ2-2
D: NA
size: NA
V: TRBV27
DNA: TGTGCCAGCAGTTTCAAATTCGCCCCGAACACCGGGGAGCTGTTTTTT
CDR3: CASSFKFAPNTGELFF

J: TRBJ2-7
D: NA
size: once
V: TRBV2
DNA: TGTGCCAGCAGTGAAGGTGCCGAGCAGTACTTC
CDR3: CASSEGAEQYF

J: TRBJ2-3
D: NA
size: NA
V: TRBV4-2
DNA: TGTGCCAGCAGCCAAGGTGGTTACACAGATACGCAGTATTTT
CDR3: CASSQGGYTDTQYF

J: TRBJ2-2
D: NA
size: NA
V: TRBV4-1
DNA: TGCGCCAGCAGCCAAGATCCCAGAACAAAGGGACGGGAGCTGTTTTTT
CDR3: CASSQDPRTKGRELFF

J: TRBJ2-1
D: TRBD2
size: NA
V: TRBV11-2
DNA: TGTGCCAGCAGCTCCCCAGCGGGAGGGCCCGGGAATGAGCAGTTCTTC
CDR3: CASSSPAGGPGNEQFF

J: TRBJ1-1
D: NA
size: NA
V: TRBV10-1
DNA: TGCGCCAGCAGGCTAGCCCCGGGCACTGAAGCTTTCTTT
CDR3: CASRLAPGTEAFF

J: TRBJ2-7
D: NA
size: few
V: TRBV19
DNA: TGTGCCAGTAGTATAGGAGGGAACTACGAGCAGTACTTC
CDR3: CASSIGGNYEQYF

J: TRBJ2-7
D: TRBD1
size: NA
V: TRBV5-4
DNA: TGTGCCAGCAGCTTAAAAGGGACAGGCCTCTACGAGCAGTACTTC
CDR3: CASSLKGTGLYEQYF

J: TRBJ1-5
D: TRBD1
size: NA
V: TRBV28
DNA: TGTGCCAGCAAAGCGGGACAGGGTAATGGGCAGCCCCAGCATTTT
CDR3: CASKAGQGNGQPQHF

J: TRBJ2-7
D: NA
size: NA
V: TRBV6-1
DNA: TGTGCCAGCAGTGAAGGGGCGGGCGGGAACGAGCAGTACTTC
CDR3: CASSEGAGGNEQYF

J: TRBJ2-1
D: NA
size: NA
V: TRBV5-1
DNA: TGCGCCAGCAGCTTGGGAGGGGACCTAAATGAGCAGTTCTTC
CDR3: CASSLGGDLNEQFF

J: TRBJ2-2
D: TRBD2
size: NA
V: TRBV27
DNA: TGTGCCAGCCGGTACGAGCGGGAGGGCCCGGGGGAGCTGTTTTTT
CDR3: CASRYEREGPGELFF

J: TRBJ2-5
D: NA
size: once
V: TRBV5-1
DNA: TGCGCCAGCAGCCCCGTTGGACAGTACCAAGAGACCCAGTACTTC
CDR3: CASSPVGQYQETQYF

J: TRBJ2-7
D: NA
size: NA
V: TRBV6-1
DNA: TGTGCCAGCAGTTTCGATCCCCGGAGGGTTAACGAGCAGTACTTC
CDR3: CASSFDPRRVNEQYF

J: TRBJ2-3
D: TRBD1
size: once
V: TRBV28
DNA: TGTGCCAGCACCACCGCGGACAGGGCGGGTAGCACAGATACGCAGTATTTT
CDR3: CASTTADRAGSTDTQYF

J: TRBJ2-3
D: NA
size: NA
V: TRBV5-1
DNA: TGCGCCAGCAGCCGTATGTCGGATGTGACAGATACGCAGTATTTT
CDR3: CASSRMSDVTDTQYF

J: TRBJ1-5
D: NA
size: NA
V: TRBV27
DNA: TGTGCCAGCAGTTTAGTGGGGGATCAGCCCCAGCATTTT
CDR3: CASSLVGDQPQHF

J: TRBJ2-2
D: NA
size: NA
V: TRBV27
DNA: TGTGCCAGCAGTTCATCATTCGGAGGCACCGGGGAGCTGTTTTTT
CDR3: CASSSSFGGTGELFF

J: TRBJ2-3
D: NA
size: NA
V: TRBV15
DNA: TGTGCCACCAGCAGAGATAGTACAACAGATACGCAGTATTTT
CDR3: CATSRDSTTDTQYF

J: TRBJ2-1
D: TRBD2
size: NA
V: TRBV18
DNA: TGTGCCAGCTCACCAACGTCCGGACTAGCAGACAATGAGCAGTTCTTC
CDR3: CASSPTSGLADNEQFF